This TCR beta chain was identified in a study of blood T cell repertoires in COVID-19. Turning to the study itself: Acute-phase and convalescent COVID-19 samples originated in the United States, Italy and Spain. T cells, B-cell-depleted T cells, or PBMCs supplied cDNA or gDNA.

Original handling: Estimates of nucleated cell counts were drawn from the amplification of reference gene primers. TCRdb's copy holds only in-frame clones and misses some; the assay was immunoSEQ multiplex PCR. V and J calls and clone size are as listed in that table; D and trimming were resolved from the DNA. Of roughly 150,000 clones listed, around 81% are singletons. Germline assignment: CDR1 SGHRS and CDR2 YFSETQ. CDR3 length: 15 amino acids. Trimming took off 5 bases at V and 0 bases at J, with 13 bases between the two ends. A few counts support this clone. The rearrangement links TRBV5-1 to TRBJ2-3; unclear D gene. Sequencing was performed on peripheral blood. This TCR was recovered from a woman aged 45-60 years with acute or convalescent COVID-19. In nucleotides, the CDR3 is TGCGCCAGCAGGTATCAGGTGGCTAGCACAGATACGCAGTATTTT. Amino acids: CASRYQVASTDTQYF.